Following are 16 T cell receptor beta chains from one sample sequenced in a study of identifying expanded T cells in peripheral blood. Using immunoSEQ multiplex PCR, the repertoire was profiled, and TCRdb retains in-frame clones only, with some absent. This table holds about 85,000 clones, more than 70% found once. The sample was blood. These receptors were obtained from a person aged 18-69 years in good health.

This clone is a singleton in its sample. This chain links TRBV11-1 with TRBJ2-7; D unresolved. With 0 bases removed from V and 2 bases from J, the gap between germline ends came to 5 bases. In germline, CDR1 is SGHAT, CDR2 FQDESV (reference sequence). The CDR3 contains 13 residues. The CDR3 DNA follows: TGTGCCAGCAGCTTAGCCGGGCCCTACGAGCAGTACTTC. Translated, it gives CASSLAGPYEQYF.

This clone was found a few times. The chain couples TRBV7-6 to TRBJ1-1, with a tentative D call TRBD1 (6 bases). The germline V gene has CDR1 SGHVS and CDR2 FNYEAQ. Trimming took 2 bases from V and 0 from J, leaving 13 bases between them. The length of the CDR3 is 16 residues. In DNA form, the CDR3 reads TGTGCCAGCAGCTTATCGGGGGCGACGGTGAACACTGAAGCTTTCTTT. Translated: CASSLSGATVNTEAFF.

The rearrangement uses TRBV4-3 and TRBJ2-5; possibly TRBD2 for D (6 bases). The germline V gene has CDR1 LGHNA and CDR2 YSLEER. The V gene lost 1 base and the J gene lost 4 bases, with 13 bases spanning the gap. CDR3 length equals 15 residues. As DNA, the CDR3 is TGCGCCAGCAGCCAAGGAGGGTCCGGGAGAGAGACCCAGTACTTC. Its protein product is CASSQGGSGRETQYF.

This clone was recorded only once. The chain links TRBV5-1 to TRBJ1-2; TRBD1 agrees at 7 bases. This CDR3 region has 15 residues. The V segment lost 4 bases and the J segment 5 bases; nucleotides outside the gene matches: 11. Germline assignment: CDR1 SGHRS and CDR2 YFSETQ. The CDR3 region is CASSRDGQAGYGYTF. CDR3 bases: TGCGCCAGCAGCCGGGACGGACAGGCGGGGTATGGCTACACCTTC.

This chain links TRBV7-9 with TRBJ2-1; the D gene is possibly TRBD1 (6 bases). The CDR3 contains 15 residues. The V gene lost 5 bases and the J gene lost 0 bases, with 11 bases spanning the gap. Per germline, CDR1 SEHNR and CDR2 FQNEAQ (reference sequence). The CDR3: CASSLQGRSYNEQFF. The CDR3 DNA reads as TGTGCCAGCAGCCTACAGGGCCGCTCCTACAATGAGCAGTTCTTC.

Only one count was recorded for this clone. Written as DNA, the CDR3 is TGTGCCAGCAACCTGGACAGGCCAAATAATTCACCCCTCCACTTT. Protein sequence: CASNLDRPNNSPLHF. The chain combines TRBV6-5 with TRBJ1-6; 7 nucleotides match TRBD1. The germline CDR1 and CDR2 sequences are MNHEY and SVGAGI. The CDR3 is made up of 15 amino acids. Trimming removed 7 bases from V and 5 bases from J; junction bases left unmatched: 8.

This clone was counted at least ten times. The chain employs TRBV28 and TRBJ1-2; D is unclear. The V gene lost 3 bases and the J gene lost 3 bases, with 8 bases spanning the gap. The CDR3 is 13 amino acids. The germline gives CDR1 MDHEN, CDR2 SYDVKM. The CDR3 spells CASSFDGDYGYTF. The DNA of the CDR3 is TGTGCCAGCAGTTTTGATGGAGACTATGGCTACACCTTC.

J is TRBJ1-1 and V is TRBV28; D unresolved. The V end was cut by 1 base, the J end by 2 bases, with 14 bases between. Germline V gene sequence: CDR1 MDHEN, CDR2 SYDVKM. There are 16 residues in the CDR3. The CDR3 region has the DNA TGTGCCAGCAGTTTATCGGGGTACACTATAAACACTGAAGCTTTCTTT. As protein: CASSLSGYTINTEAFF.

The rearrangement links TRBV28 to TRBJ1-1, with 7 bases identical to TRBD1. V was clipped by 5 bases and J by 2 bases; unmatched bases: 8. CDR3 size: 15 residues. From germline, CDR1 is MDHEN and CDR2 SYDVKM. CDR3 sequence: CASSTYRGGNTEAFF. The CDR3 DNA reads as TGTGCCAGCAGTACCTACAGGGGTGGAAACACTGAAGCTTTCTTT.

This clone came up once. The V gene is TRBV18, the J gene TRBJ1-1; D unresolved. This CDR3 has 14 amino acids. Germline V gives CDR1 KGHSH, CDR2 LQKENI. V dropped 2 bases and J dropped 1 base, with 8 bases sitting between them. In nucleotides, the CDR3 is TGTGCCAGCTCACCATACGAAGAGAACACTGAAGCTTTCTTT. Amino acid sequence: CASSPYEENTEAFF.

Here the CDR3 DNA reads TGTGCCAGTAGTATAGATCTATCCGTACGGGCGGTGGAGACCCAGTACTTC. It is translated as CASSIDLSVRAVETQYF. The gene calls are TRBV19 and TRBJ2-5; D remains ambiguous. The CDR3 consists of 17 residues. Germline V gene data show CDR1 as LNHDA and CDR2 as SQIVND (reference sequence). Trimming removed 0 bases from V and 5 bases from J, with 19 bases in between.

J is TRBJ2-1 and V is TRBV10-3; 10 positions match TRBD1. Unmatched junction bases numbered 11, after V lost 6 bases and J lost 0 bases. Germline CDR1 ENHRY, CDR2 SYGVKD. This CDR3 region has 18 residues. CDR3 in amino acids: CAISPGQGPLGSYNEQFF. CDR3 sequence (DNA): TGTGCCATCAGCCCGGGACAGGGGCCCCTTGGCTCCTACAATGAGCAGTTCTTC.

V and J are TRBV15 and TRBJ2-1, with D possibly TRBD2 on 5 matching bases. This CDR3 region has 11 residues. The V gene lost 8 bases and the J gene lost 9 bases, with 11 bases spanning the gap. Germline loops: CDR1 LNHNV, CDR2 YYDKDF (reference sequence). CDR3 loop: CATRGSGEQFF. Here the CDR3 DNA reads TGTGCCACCCGCGGCAGCGGTGAGCAGTTCTTC.

The chain uses TRBV6-6 and TRBJ2-3, with 10 bases aligning to TRBD2. V gave up 1 base and J gave up 5 bases; unmatched junction bases: 3. CDR1 MNHNY and CDR2 SVGAGI come from the germline V gene (reference sequence). The CDR3 is 15 amino acids. CDR3 protein: CASSYYSGGIDTQYF. CDR3 DNA: TGTGCCAGCAGTTACTATAGCGGGGGGATAGATACGCAGTATTTT.

The V gene is TRBV2, the J gene TRBJ1-4, with 12 bases matching TRBD1. The CDR3 covers 17 residues. V lost 4 bases, J lost 0 bases, and 3 bases stayed unmatched. Germline lookup yields CDR1 SNHLY and CDR2 FYNNEI. The CDR3 DNA reads as TGTGCCAGCAGTGCCGGGACAGGGGGCCCAACTAATGAAAAACTGTTTTTT. This codes for CASSAGTGGPTNEKLFF.

The CDR3 reads CASSQVWGQNSYEQYF. The CDR3 DNA reads TGCGCCAGCAGCCAAGTTTGGGGGCAGAACTCCTACGAGCAGTACTTC. This sequence joins TRBV4-3 and TRBJ2-7; possible D gene TRBD1, 6 bases. Germline V CDR1 and CDR2: LGHNA, YSLEER. The CDR3 is 16 amino acids. Trimming shortened V by 1 base and J by 0 bases, and 13 bases separated the two germline ends.